This T cell receptor (beta chain) was obtained from a study of response to subunit inactivated influenza vaccine. The length of the CDR3 is 16 residues. Germline V gene sequence: CDR1 MNHEY, CDR2 SVGEGT. The germline V and J ends were trimmed by 6 bases and 7 bases, with 19 bases remaining between them. General observations from the study: It was suggested by the authors that few new T cells are recruited by each seasonal influenza vaccination.

This clonotype was seen a few times. Its cognate antigen is unknown. TCRdb reprocessed the RT-PCR reads via MiXCR and lists one record per CDR3 protein. This sample yields over 400,000 distinct CDR3 sequences, of which approximately 13% are seen a single time; roughly 13% belongs to the top ten. The J gene is TRBJ1-6, the V gene TRBV6-2 or TRBV6-3, with D maybe TRBD1 (6 bases). The material was PBMCs from blood, obtained roughly 45 days after vaccination. The receptor was isolated from a man in his fifties or sixties who received an inactivated influenza vaccine. The CDR3 DNA follows: TGTGCCAGCAGGGAAATGTGGACAGAACCAAATTCACCCCTCCACTTT. It encodes CASREMWTEPNSPLHF.